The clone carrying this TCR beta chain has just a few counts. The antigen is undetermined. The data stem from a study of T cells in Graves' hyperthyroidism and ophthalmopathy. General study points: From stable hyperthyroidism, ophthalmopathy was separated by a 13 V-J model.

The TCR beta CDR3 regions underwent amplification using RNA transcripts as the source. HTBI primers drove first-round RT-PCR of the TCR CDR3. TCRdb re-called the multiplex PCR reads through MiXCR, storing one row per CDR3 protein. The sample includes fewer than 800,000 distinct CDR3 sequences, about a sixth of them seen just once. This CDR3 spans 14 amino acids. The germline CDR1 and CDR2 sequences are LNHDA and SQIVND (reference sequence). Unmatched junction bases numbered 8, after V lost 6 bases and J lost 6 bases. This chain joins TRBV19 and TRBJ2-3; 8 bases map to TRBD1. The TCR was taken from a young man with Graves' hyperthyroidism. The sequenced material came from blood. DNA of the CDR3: TGTGCCAGTAGAGAGGGACAGGCGACGGATACGCAGTATTTT. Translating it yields CASREGQATDTQYF.